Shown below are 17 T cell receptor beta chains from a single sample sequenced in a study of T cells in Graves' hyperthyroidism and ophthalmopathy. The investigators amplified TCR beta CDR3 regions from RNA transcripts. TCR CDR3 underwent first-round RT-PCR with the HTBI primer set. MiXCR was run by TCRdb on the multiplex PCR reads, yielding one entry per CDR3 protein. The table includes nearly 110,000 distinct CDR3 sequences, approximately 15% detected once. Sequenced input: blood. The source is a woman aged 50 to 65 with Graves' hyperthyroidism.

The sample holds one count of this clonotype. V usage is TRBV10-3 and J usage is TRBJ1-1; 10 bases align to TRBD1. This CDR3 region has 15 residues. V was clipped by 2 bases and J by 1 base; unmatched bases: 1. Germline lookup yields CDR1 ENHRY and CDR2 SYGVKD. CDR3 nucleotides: TGTGCCATCAGTGAGAGGGACAGGGGGAACACTGAAGCTTTCTTT. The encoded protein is CAISERDRGNTEAFF.

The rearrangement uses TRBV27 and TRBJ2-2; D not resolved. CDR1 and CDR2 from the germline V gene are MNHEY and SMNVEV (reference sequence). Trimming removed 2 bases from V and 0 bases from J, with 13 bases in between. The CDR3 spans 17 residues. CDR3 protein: CASSLVLRTANTGELFF. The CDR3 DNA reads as TGTGCCAGCAGTTTAGTCTTACGGACGGCGAACACCGGGGAGCTGTTTTTT.

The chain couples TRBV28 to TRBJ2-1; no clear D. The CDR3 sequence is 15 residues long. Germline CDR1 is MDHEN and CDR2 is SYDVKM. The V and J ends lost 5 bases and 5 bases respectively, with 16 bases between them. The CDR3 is CASSQGVGPNNEQFF. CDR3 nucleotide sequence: TGTGCCAGCAGTCAAGGAGTGGGTCCAAACAATGAGCAGTTCTTC.

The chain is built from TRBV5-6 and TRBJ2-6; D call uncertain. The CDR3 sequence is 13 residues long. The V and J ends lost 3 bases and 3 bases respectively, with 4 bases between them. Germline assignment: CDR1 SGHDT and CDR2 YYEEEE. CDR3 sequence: CASSWGGANVLTF. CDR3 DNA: TGTGCCAGCAGCTGGGGTGGGGCCAACGTCCTGACTTTC.

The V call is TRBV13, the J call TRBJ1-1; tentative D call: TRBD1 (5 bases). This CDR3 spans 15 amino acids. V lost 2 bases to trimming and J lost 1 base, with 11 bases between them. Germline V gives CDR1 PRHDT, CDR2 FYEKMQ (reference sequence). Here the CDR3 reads CASSLKLQGNTEAFF. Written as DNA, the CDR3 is TGTGCCAGCAGCTTAAAATTGCAGGGGAACACTGAAGCTTTCTTT.

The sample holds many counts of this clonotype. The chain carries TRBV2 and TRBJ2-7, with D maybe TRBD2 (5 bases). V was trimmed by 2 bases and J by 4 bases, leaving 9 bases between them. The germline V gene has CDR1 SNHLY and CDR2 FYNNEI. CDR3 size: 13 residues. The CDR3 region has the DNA TGTGCCAGCAGTGAATATCGGGGTTACGAGCAGTACGTC. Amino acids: CASSEYRGYEQYV.

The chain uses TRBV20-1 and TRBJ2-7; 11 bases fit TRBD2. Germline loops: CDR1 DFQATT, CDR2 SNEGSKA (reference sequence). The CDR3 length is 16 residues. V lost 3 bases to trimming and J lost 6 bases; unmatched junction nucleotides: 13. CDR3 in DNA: TGCAGTGCTAGCGGGCTAGCGGGAGGTGGCGGCTGCGAGCAGTACTTC. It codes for CSASGLAGGGGCEQYF.

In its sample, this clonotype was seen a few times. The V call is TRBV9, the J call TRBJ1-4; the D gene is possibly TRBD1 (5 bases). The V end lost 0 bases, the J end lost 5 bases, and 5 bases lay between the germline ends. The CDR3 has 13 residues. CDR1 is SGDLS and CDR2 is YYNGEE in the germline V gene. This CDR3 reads CASSVGQNEKLFF. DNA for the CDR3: TGTGCCAGCAGCGTAGGACAGAATGAAAAACTGTTTTTT.

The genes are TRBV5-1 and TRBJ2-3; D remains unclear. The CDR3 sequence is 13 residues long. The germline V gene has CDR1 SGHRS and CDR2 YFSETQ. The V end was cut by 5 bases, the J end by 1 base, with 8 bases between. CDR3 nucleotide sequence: TGCGCCAGCAGGATCAGCCGCACAGATACGCAGTATTTT. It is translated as CASRISRTDTQYF.

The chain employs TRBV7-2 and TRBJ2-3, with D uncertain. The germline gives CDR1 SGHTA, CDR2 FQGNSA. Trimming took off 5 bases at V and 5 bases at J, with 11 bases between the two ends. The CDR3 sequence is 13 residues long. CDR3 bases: TGTGCCAGCAGCCCCGGTAACGAAGATACGCAGTATTTT. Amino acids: CASSPGNEDTQYF.

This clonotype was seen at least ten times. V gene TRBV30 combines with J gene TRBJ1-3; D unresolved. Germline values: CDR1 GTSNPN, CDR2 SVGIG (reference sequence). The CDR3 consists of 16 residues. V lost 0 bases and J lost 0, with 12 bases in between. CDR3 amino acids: CAWSVYGRGSGNTIYF. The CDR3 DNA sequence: TGTGCCTGGAGTGTATACGGCCGAGGCTCTGGAAACACCATATATTTT.

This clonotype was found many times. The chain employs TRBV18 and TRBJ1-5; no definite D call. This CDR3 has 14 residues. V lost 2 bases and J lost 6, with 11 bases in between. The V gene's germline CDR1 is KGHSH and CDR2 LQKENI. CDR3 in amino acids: CASSPSGLGQPQHF. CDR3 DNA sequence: TGTGCCAGCTCACCATCGGGGTTGGGTCAGCCCCAGCATTTT.

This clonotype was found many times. The CDR3, as DNA: TGTGCCAGCAGCTTGGGCTATGGCTACACCTTC. As protein: CASSLGYGYTF. The chain carries TRBV5-6 and TRBJ1-2; no firm D call. The CDR3 contains 11 residues. Per germline, CDR1 SGHDT and CDR2 YYEEEE. V lost 0 bases, J lost 4 bases, and 1 base lay in between.

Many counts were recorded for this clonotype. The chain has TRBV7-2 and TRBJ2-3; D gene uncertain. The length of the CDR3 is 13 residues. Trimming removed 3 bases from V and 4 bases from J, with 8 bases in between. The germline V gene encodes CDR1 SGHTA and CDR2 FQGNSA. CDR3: CASSLFPADTQYF. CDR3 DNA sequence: TGTGCCAGCAGCTTGTTTCCCGCAGATACGCAGTATTTT. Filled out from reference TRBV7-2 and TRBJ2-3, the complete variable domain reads GAGVSQSPSNKVTEKGKDVELRCDPISGHTALYWYRQSLGQGLEFLIYFQGNSAPDKSGLPSDRFSAERTGGSVSTLTIQRTQQEDSAVYLCASSLFPADTQYFGPGTRLTVL.

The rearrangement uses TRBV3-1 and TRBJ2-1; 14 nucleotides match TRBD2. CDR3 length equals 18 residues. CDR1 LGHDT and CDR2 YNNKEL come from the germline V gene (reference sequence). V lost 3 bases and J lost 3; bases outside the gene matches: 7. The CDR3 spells CASSQAGLAGANYNEQFF. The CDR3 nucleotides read TGTGCCAGCAGCCAGGCGGGACTAGCGGGAGCTAACTACAATGAGCAGTTCTTC.

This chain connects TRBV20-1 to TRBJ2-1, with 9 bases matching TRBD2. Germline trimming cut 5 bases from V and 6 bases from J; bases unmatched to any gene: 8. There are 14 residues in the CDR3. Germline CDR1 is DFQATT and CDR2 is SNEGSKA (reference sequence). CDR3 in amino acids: CSAGPVSGSNEQFF. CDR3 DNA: TGCAGTGCTGGTCCAGTTAGCGGGAGCAATGAGCAGTTCTTC.

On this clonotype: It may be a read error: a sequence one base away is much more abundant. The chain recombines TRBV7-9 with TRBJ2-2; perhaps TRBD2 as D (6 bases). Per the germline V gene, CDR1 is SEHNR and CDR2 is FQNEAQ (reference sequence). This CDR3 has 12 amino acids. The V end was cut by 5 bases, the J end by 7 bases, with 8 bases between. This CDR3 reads CASSEAGGELFF. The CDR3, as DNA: TGTGCCAGCAGCGAAGCGGGCGGGGAGCTGTTTTTT.